Listed below are T cell receptor beta chains from one sample, sequenced in a study of blood T cell repertoires in COVID-19. The repertoire was sequenced with immunoSEQ multiplex PCR; TCRdb's copy has only in-frame clones and lacks some. The repertoire holds a few hundred thousand clones, approximately 90% seen once, with approximately 13% in the top ten. Sequencing input: peripheral blood. The source is a woman aged 55-75 years with acute or convalescent COVID-19. CDR3s include the opening cysteine and the closing phenylalanine or tryptophan. The D gene is left open where the match is weak. The listing skips clone size in some rows; elsewhere it reads once, few, many or a size class.

size,V,D,J,CDR3,DNA
NA,TRBV5-4,NA,TRBJ2-1,CASHDYSSYNEQFF,TGTGCCAGCCACGACTATAGCTCCTACAATGAGCAGTTCTTC
NA,TRBV3-1/TRBV3-2,TRBD1,TRBJ1-1,CASSLQGMNTEAFF,TGTGCCAGCAGCCTACAGGGGATGAACACTGAAGCTTTCTTT
NA,TRBV9,TRBD1,TRBJ1-3,CASSVGTGGNTIYF,TGTGCCAGCAGCGTCGGGACAGGTGGAAACACCATATATTTT
NA,TRBV4-1,TRBD1,TRBJ1-2,CASSPVSGQGGLGSGYTF,TGCGCCAGCAGCCCGGTGTCGGGACAGGGGGGCTTAGGAAGTGGCTACACCTTC
NA,TRBV6-2/TRBV6-3,NA,TRBJ2-5,CASSATGLAGPREETQYF,TGTGCCAGCAGTGCGACAGGGCTAGCGGGTCCACGGGAAGAGACCCAGTACTTC
once,TRBV7-9,NA,TRBJ2-1,CASSPDRFLNEQFF,TGTGCCAGCAGCCCCGACAGATTCCTCAATGAGCAGTTCTTC
NA,TRBV29-1,NA,TRBJ2-3,CSVGRRQVTDTQYF,TGCAGCGTTGGGAGACGCCAAGTCACAGATACGCAGTATTTT
NA,TRBV19,TRBD1,TRBJ2-5,CASSQDRALETQYF,TGTGCCAGTAGCCAGGACAGGGCTTTAGAGACCCAGTACTTC
NA,TRBV19,NA,TRBJ1-2,CASVQGTGGYTF,TGTGCCAGTGTACAGGGTACTGGTGGCTACACCTTC
NA,TRBV24-1,NA,TRBJ1-1,CATSDFSGTEAFF,TGTGCCACCAGTGATTTTAGTGGCACTGAAGCTTTCTTT
NA,TRBV30,NA,TRBJ2-7,CAWSVPGSYEQYF,TGTGCCTGGAGTGTGCCGGGCTCCTACGAGCAGTACTTC
NA,TRBV10-3,NA,TRBJ1-2,CAISEPTDYGYTF,TGTGCCATCAGTGAACCGACAGACTATGGCTACACCTTC
NA,TRBV7-9,NA,TRBJ1-2,CASSLATGSTHYGYTF,TGTGCCAGCAGCTTAGCCACAGGGTCCACGCACTATGGCTACACCTTC
NA,TRBV28,TRBD1,TRBJ1-5,CASSSLGDRLSNQPQHF,TGTGCCAGCAGTTCCCTAGGGGACAGGCTTAGCAATCAGCCCCAGCATTTT
NA,TRBV10-3,TRBD1,TRBJ1-2,CAISEGTGLYGYTF,TGTGCCATCAGTGAGGGGACAGGGCTTTATGGCTACACCTTC
NA,TRBV5-1,TRBD1,TRBJ2-1,CASSLTGTGGFNEQFF,TGCGCCAGCAGCCTCACCGGGACAGGGGGATTCAATGAGCAGTTCTTC
NA,TRBV7-2,NA,TRBJ2-7,CASSPRRVEGEQYF,TGTGCCAGCAGCCCCCGCAGGGTAGAAGGGGAGCAGTACTTC
NA,TRBV5-1,NA,TRBJ1-2,CASSSGQPYGYTF,TGCGCCAGCAGCTCCGGACAGCCCTATGGCTACACCTTC
NA,TRBV21-1,NA,TRBJ1-4,CASSAEKRRRNEKLFF,TGTGCCAGCAGCGCTGAGAAACGGAGAAGGAATGAAAAACTGTTTTTT
NA,TRBV10-3,NA,TRBJ1-1,CAITRTEAFF,TGTGCCATCACGAGAACTGAAGCTTTCTTT
NA,TRBV7-9,TRBD2,TRBJ2-7,CASSLSNLAGRDEQYF,TGTGCCAGCAGCTTAAGTAACCTAGCGGGACGCGACGAGCAGTACTTC
NA,TRBV6-5,NA,TRBJ2-3,CASSYTTLTDTQYF,TGTGCCAGCAGTTACACAACCCTCACAGATACGCAGTATTTT
NA,TRBV9,NA,TRBJ1-3,CASSVRVTGNTIYF,TGTGCCAGCAGCGTGAGGGTTACTGGAAACACCATATATTTT
NA,TRBV5-6,NA,TRBJ1-5,CASSLVGQSPSQPQHF,TGTGCCAGCAGCTTGGTAGGACAGTCGCCTTCTCAGCCCCAGCATTTT
few,TRBV6-5,NA,TRBJ1-3,CASSTGFSGNTIYF,TGTGCCAGCAGTACGGGGTTCTCTGGAAACACCATATATTTT
NA,TRBV19,NA,TRBJ1-6,CASSIESAGVRPLHF,TGTGCCAGTAGTATAGAATCGGCCGGGGTGAGACCCCTCCACTTT
NA,TRBV7-9,TRBD2,TRBJ2-7,CASSLDGRAYEQYF,TGTGCCAGCAGCTTAGACGGGAGGGCCTACGAGCAGTACTTC
NA,TRBV19,TRBD1,TRBJ1-1,CASRDWTGAYEAFF,TGTGCCAGTAGGGATTGGACAGGGGCATATGAAGCTTTCTTT
NA,TRBV5-4,NA,TRBJ1-2,CASSSTGYGYTF,TGTGCCAGCAGCTCGACAGGTTATGGCTACACCTTC
once,TRBV4-1,NA,TRBJ1-4,CASSQVGGLGEKLFF,TGCGCCAGCAGCCAAGTGGGGGGGCTGGGTGAAAAACTGTTTTTT
once,TRBV11-2,NA,TRBJ2-1,CASSRSIDRTNEQFF,TGTGCCAGCAGCCGATCAATCGACAGAACCAATGAGCAGTTCTTC
few,TRBV21-1,NA,TRBJ1-1,CASSPGENTEAFF,TGTGCCAGCAGCCCAGGTGAGAACACTGAAGCTTTCTTT
NA,TRBV18,NA,TRBJ2-1,CASLTSSEQFF,TGTGCCAGCTTAACTTCATCCGAGCAGTTCTTC
NA,TRBV24-1,TRBD2,TRBJ2-7,CATSVRTSSSYEQYF,TGTGCCACCAGTGTCCGGACTAGCAGCTCCTACGAGCAGTACTTC
NA,TRBV6-1,NA,TRBJ1-2,CASSESVGYTF,TGTGCCAGCAGTGAATCCGTTGGCTACACCTTC
NA,TRBV11-2,NA,TRBJ1-1,CASSLAGRVNTEAFF,TGTGCCAGCAGCCTTGCAGGGAGGGTGAACACTGAAGCTTTCTTT
NA,TRBV12-3/TRBV12-4,NA,TRBJ2-1,CASKGGRDNEQFF,TGTGCCAGCAAAGGGGGAAGGGACAATGAGCAGTTCTTC
few,TRBV9,TRBD1,TRBJ1-3,CASSSKGTGGMNTIYF,TGTGCCAGCAGCTCGAAGGGGACAGGGGGTATGAACACCATATATTTT
few,TRBV12-3/TRBV12-4,NA,TRBJ2-5,CASSSLQGTQYF,TGTGCCAGCAGTTCTCTTCAGGGGACCCAGTACTTC
once,TRBV4-3,TRBD1,TRBJ2-7,CASSQDGTGRTEQYF,TGCGCCAGCAGCCAAGACGGGACAGGGAGAACCGAGCAGTACTTC
NA,TRBV18,TRBD2,TRBJ2-1,CASSSGTSQYNEQFF,TGTGCCAGCTCATCCGGGACTAGCCAGTACAATGAGCAGTTCTTC
NA,TRBV14,NA,TRBJ2-6,CASSQGGTFYSGANVLTF,TGTGCCAGCAGCCAAGGCGGCACTTTCTACTCTGGGGCCAACGTCCTGACTTTC
NA,TRBV6-2/TRBV6-3,NA,TRBJ1-5,CASTPAGGPPSGPQHF,TGTGCCAGCACCCCCGCGGGGGGGCCACCTTCGGGGCCCCAGCATTTT
NA,TRBV7-6,TRBD1,TRBJ1-6,CASSSGQGQNSPLHF,TGTGCCAGCAGCTCCGGACAGGGCCAAAATTCACCCCTCCACTTT
NA,TRBV2,TRBD2,TRBJ2-5,CASSMRRGQETQYF,TGTGCCAGCAGTATGAGGCGGGGGCAAGAGACCCAGTACTTC
NA,TRBV4-3,NA,TRBJ2-3,CASSPGLSTDTQYF,TGCGCCAGCAGCCCCGGACTATCCACAGATACGCAGTATTTT
NA,TRBV7-3,TRBD2,TRBJ2-5,CASSPRLAGGQETQYF,TGTGCCAGCAGCCCCCGACTAGCGGGGGGCCAAGAGACCCAGTACTTC
NA,TRBV7-2,TRBD1,TRBJ1-1,CASSNSQGAVEAFF,TGTGCCAGCAGCAACTCTCAGGGGGCGGTTGAAGCTTTCTTT
few,TRBV6-2/TRBV6-3,TRBD1,TRBJ2-7,CASSFNFDRGHYEQYF,TGTGCCAGCAGTTTCAATTTCGACAGGGGACACTACGAGCAGTACTTC
NA,TRBV27,TRBD1,TRBJ1-4,CASSGQGMANEKLFF,TGTGCCAGCAGTGGACAGGGGATGGCGAATGAAAAACTGTTTTTT
NA,TRBV6-5,TRBD2,TRBJ2-7,CASSSRGGGADEQYF,TGTGCCAGCAGCTCTAGAGGCGGGGGGGCCGACGAGCAGTACTTC
NA,TRBV18,NA,TRBJ2-1,CASSPGGRQFF,TGTGCCAGCTCACCGGGTGGGCGGCAGTTCTTC
NA,TRBV28,NA,TRBJ1-2,CASTFRLDYGYTF,TGTGCCAGCACGTTCCGGTTGGACTATGGCTACACCTTC
NA,TRBV5-1,TRBD2,TRBJ2-2,CASSLVGLAGRFPGELFF,TGCGCCAGCAGCTTGGTAGGACTAGCGGGACGGTTTCCCGGGGAGCTGTTTTTT
NA,TRBV7-9,TRBD2,TRBJ2-1,CASMTGGLASNEQFF,TGTGCCAGCATGACCGGAGGACTAGCGAGTAATGAGCAGTTCTTC
NA,TRBV6-6,TRBD1,TRBJ2-2,CASRGQRDTGELFF,TGTGCCAGCAGGGGACAGAGAGACACCGGGGAGCTGTTTTTT
NA,TRBV3-1/TRBV3-2,NA,TRBJ1-6,CASSQISSNSPLHF,TGTGCCAGCAGCCAAATCTCCTCGAATTCACCCCTCCACTTT
NA,TRBV6-1,NA,TRBJ1-5,CASSEGTVNQPQHF,TGTGCCAGCAGTGAAGGGACAGTGAATCAGCCCCAGCATTTT
NA,TRBV3-1/TRBV3-2,NA,TRBJ2-3,CASSQGLSTDTQYF,TGTGCCAGCAGCCAAGGACTCAGCACAGATACGCAGTATTTT
NA,TRBV9,TRBD1,TRBJ1-2,CASSVDSRDRGILNDGYTF,TGTGCCAGCAGCGTAGATAGTAGGGACAGGGGGATCTTGAACGATGGCTACACCTTC